The 24 T cell receptor beta chains reported below all come from one sample, sequenced in a study of blood T cell repertoires in COVID-19 (dated by TCRdb to between 2020 and 2021). Library method: the immunoSEQ multiplex PCR assay. The table was pulled from immuneACCESS by TCRdb, which kept in-frame rearrangements only. Such tables lose some clones; where checked, under half of the loss comes from unresolved V genes, and the rest has no known cause. Here the sample has approximately 210,000 clones; less than 90% occur a single time. Of the sample, approximately 2.6% falls within the top ten clones. Sample: peripheral blood. Receptors originate from a woman in her seventies with active or convalescent COVID-19.

V usage is TRBV27 and J usage is TRBJ2-2, with 7 bases lining up with TRBD1. Germline values: CDR1 MNHEY, CDR2 SMNVEV (reference sequence). With 6 bases clipped from V and 4 bases from J, the junction kept 5 bases outside the gene matches. The CDR3 length is 14 residues. The CDR3 region is CASRYGTATGELFF. The CDR3 DNA is TGTGCCAGCAGGTACGGGACAGCCACCGGGGAGCTGTTTTTT.

The V call is TRBV7-2, the J call TRBJ1-5; D is perhaps TRBD1 (6 bases). V lost 5 bases to trimming and J lost 5 bases, with 16 bases between them. CDR1 SGHTA and CDR2 FQGNSA come from the germline V gene. The CDR3 has 15 residues. CDR3 sequence (DNA): TGTGCCAGCAGCCCCCAGACGGGGGGCTATCAGCCCCAGCATTTT. As protein: CASSPQTGGYQPQHF. Full variable domain (missing parts from reference TRBV7-2 and TRBJ1-5): GAGVSQSPSNKVTEKGKDVELRCDPISGHTALYWYRQSLGQGLEFLIYFQGNSAPDKSGLPSDRFSAERTGGSVSTLTIQRTQQEDSAVYLCASSPQTGGYQPQHFGDGTRLSIL.

J is TRBJ1-5 and V is TRBV30; TRBD1 might be the D (5 bases). Germline V gives CDR1 GTSNPN, CDR2 SVGIG (reference sequence). The CDR3 sequence is 13 residues long. V dropped 0 bases and J dropped 7 bases, with 10 bases sitting between them. The CDR3: CAWSVDSYQPQHF. CDR3 nucleotides: TGTGCCTGGAGTGTTGACAGTTACCAGCCCCAGCATTTT.

The genes are TRBV6-5 and TRBJ2-3; D is possibly TRBD1 (6 bases). V dropped 2 bases and J dropped 0 bases, with 12 bases sitting between them. The length of the CDR3 is 16 residues. Germline CDR1 MNHEY, CDR2 SVGAGI. CDR3 sequence reads: CASSYRATGSTDTQYF. In DNA, the CDR3 is TGTGCCAGCAGTTACAGAGCCACAGGGAGCACAGATACGCAGTATTTT.

This clone came up a few times. V is TRBV18 and J is TRBJ1-4; D is unclear. V was shortened by 3 bases and J by 10 bases, with 24 bases between the two germline ends. Looked up from germline, CDR1 is KGHSH and CDR2 is LQKENI. This CDR3 region has 17 residues. CDR3 amino acids: CASSPNRTGFLGGKLFF. The CDR3 nucleotides are TGTGCCAGCTCACCCAACAGAACCGGGTTCCTAGGAGGAAAACTGTTTTTT.

This clone was recorded once. This sequence joins TRBV3-1 (or the pseudogene TRBV3-2) and TRBJ2-3, with a tentative D call TRBD2 (5 bases). CDR3 length equals 16 residues. The V gene's germline CDR1 is LGHDT and CDR2 YNNKEL (reference sequence). V was cut by 3 bases and J by 0 bases, with 13 bases left in between. The CDR3 loop is CASSQRVGFSTDTQYF. Written as DNA, the CDR3 is TGTGCCAGCAGCCAGAGGGTTGGGTTCAGCACAGATACGCAGTATTTT.

This clone was counted between two and nine times. This same CDR3 is encoded by further DNA sequences in the sample. The chain links TRBV5-1 to TRBJ1-1, with D uncertain. The germline CDR1 and CDR2 sequences are SGHRS and YFSETQ. The V end lost 2 bases, the J end lost 2 bases, and 7 bases lay between the germline ends. This CDR3 is 13 amino acids long. The CDR3 DNA follows: TGCGCCAGCAGCTTTTCGGTTAACACTGAAGCTTTCTTT. Amino acid sequence: CASSFSVNTEAFF.

The chain couples TRBV12-3 or TRBV12-4 to TRBJ1-1, with 8 bases lining up with TRBD1. V shed 8 bases, J shed 8 bases, and the junction held 7 bases outside the gene matches. This CDR3 comprises 12 residues. CDR3 sequence reads: CASVPQGVEAFF. Here the CDR3 DNA reads TGTGCCAGCGTACCACAGGGGGTCGAAGCTTTCTTT.

The chain carries TRBV12-3 or TRBV12-4 and TRBJ1-1; unclear D gene. Trimming shortened V by 6 bases and J by 1 base, and 9 bases separated the two germline ends. The CDR3 runs 13 residues. The CDR3 here is CASSFSRNTEAFF. The CDR3, as DNA: TGTGCCAGCAGCTTCTCCCGGAACACTGAAGCTTTCTTT.

The chain combines TRBV5-1 with TRBJ2-3; TRBD2 aligns across 7 bases. The CDR3 covers 14 residues. Germline V gene data show CDR1 as SGHRS and CDR2 as YFSETQ. V trimming: 7 bases; J trimming: 3 bases; junction bases outside the gene matches: 8. CDR3 amino acids: CASRTSQNTDTQYF. The CDR3 bases are TGCGCCAGCCGGACTAGTCAAAATACAGATACGCAGTATTTT.

CDR3 DNA sequence: TGTGCCTGGAGTGTAGAAGGGGTGGGTGAAAAACTGTTTTTT. Translating it yields CAWSVEGVGEKLFF. The V gene is TRBV30, the J gene TRBJ1-4, with D perhaps matching TRBD1 (5 bases). Germline V gene lookup returns CDR1 GTSNPN and CDR2 SVGIG (reference sequence). This CDR3 has 14 amino acids. The V end lost 0 bases, the J end lost 7 bases, and 12 bases lay between the germline ends.

The chain joins TRBV18 to TRBJ1-1; 9 positions agree with TRBD1. The CDR3 covers 13 residues. The germline gives CDR1 KGHSH, CDR2 LQKENI. V was pared by 5 bases and J by 3 bases, with 1 base of the junction left unmatched. The CDR3 DNA reads TGTGCCAGCTCAACAGGGGGCCACACTGAAGCTTTCTTT. It translates to CASSTGGHTEAFF.

This chain joins TRBV28 and TRBJ2-3, with D perhaps TRBD2 (7 bases). Germline CDR1 reads MDHEN; CDR2 reads SYDVKM. The V and J ends lost 6 bases and 6 bases respectively, with 13 bases between them. The CDR3 runs 13 residues. The CDR3 DNA sequence: TGTGCCAGCAGGGGGGGGGCACCGGATACGCAGTATTTT. It codes for CASRGGAPDTQYF.

The CDR3 loop reads CASSLQGISTDTQYF. CDR3 in DNA: TGTGCCAGCAGCTTGCAGGGGATTAGCACAGATACGCAGTATTTT. The gene calls are TRBV5-4 and TRBJ2-3, with a weak D call TRBD1 (6 bases). The CDR3 spans 15 residues. Germline CDR1 is SGHNT and CDR2 is YYREEE (reference sequence). Trimming cost V 1 base and J 0 bases, with 9 bases left between them.

This chain uses TRBV27 with TRBJ2-5; TRBD1 aligns across 8 bases. J lost 4 bases, V lost 2 bases, and 3 bases had no gene match. There are 14 residues in the CDR3. The V gene's germline CDR1 is MNHEY and CDR2 SMNVEV (reference sequence). CDR3 coding DNA: TGTGCCAGCAGTTTAACCAGGGGGCTAGAGACCCAGTACTTC. Residues: CASSLTRGLETQYF.

The CDR3 sequence is CASSSGRVGNQPQHF. The DNA of the CDR3 is TGTGCCAGTAGTTCGGGCAGGGTGGGCAATCAGCCCCAGCATTTT. The V gene is TRBV19, the J gene TRBJ1-5, with a weak D call TRBD1 (5 bases). This CDR3 contains 15 residues. CDR1 LNHDA and CDR2 SQIVND come from the germline V gene (reference sequence). V lost 5 bases to trimming and J lost 2 bases, with 13 bases between them.

The chain couples TRBV7-2 to TRBJ2-1, with D possibly matching TRBD1 (5 bases). Trimming stripped 5 bases from V and 10 bases from J, with 12 bases between. From germline, CDR1 is SGHTA and CDR2 FQGNSA. The CDR3 is 12 amino acids. The CDR3 protein is CASSPWKGEQFF. DNA of the CDR3: TGTGCCAGCAGCCCCTGGAAGGGGGAGCAGTTCTTC.

The chain employs TRBV28 and TRBJ1-2, with TRBD1 identical over 7 bases. The CDR3 is 13 amino acids. With V trimmed by 11 bases and J by 9 bases, 15 bases remained unmatched. Germline values: CDR1 MDHEN, CDR2 SYDVKM. The CDR3 is CAASGAGGLRYTF. The CDR3 bases are TGTGCCGCGTCGGGGGCAGGGGGTTTGCGCTACACCTTC.

The chain links TRBV7-9 to TRBJ2-5; 11 bases are shared with TRBD1. Germline-derived CDR1 and CDR2 are SEHNR and FQNEAQ (reference sequence). This CDR3 is built from 15 residues. Trimming at V came to 1 base and at J to 5 bases, leaving 3 bases not matched to a gene. The CDR3 here is CASSLGDRGSETQYF. CDR3 coding DNA: TGTGCCAGCAGCTTAGGGGACAGGGGGTCGGAGACCCAGTACTTC.

The chain has TRBV29-1 and TRBJ2-1; TRBD2 is a possible D gene (6 bases). The CDR3 spans 15 residues. The V and J ends lost 4 bases and 0 bases respectively, with 13 bases between them. Germline lookup yields CDR1 SQVTM and CDR2 ANQGSEA. The DNA of the CDR3 is TGCAGCGTTGGAGGGACTTCCAGCTCCTACAATGAGCAGTTCTTC. Protein product: CSVGGTSSSYNEQFF.

There are a few counts of this clone. The chain employs TRBV10-3 and TRBJ2-7; D unclear. Germline CDR1 reads ENHRY; CDR2 reads SYGVKD. CDR3 length equals 11 residues. Trimming took 10 bases from V and 2 from J, leaving 9 bases between them. The CDR3 protein is CATTGTYEQYF. CDR3 nucleotide sequence: TGTGCCACGACTGGCACCTACGAGCAGTACTTC.

The CDR3 DNA reads as TGTGCCAGCAACCAAGGACAGGGCGAACAGCCCCAGCATTTT. Encoded protein: CASNQGQGEQPQHF. The chain has TRBV6-6 and TRBJ1-5, with TRBD1 matching over 8 bases. The V gene's germline CDR1 is MNHNY and CDR2 SVGAGI (reference sequence). The trim removed 7 bases at V and 7 bases at J, leaving 9 bases unmatched. This CDR3 region has 14 residues.

The V gene is TRBV28, the J gene TRBJ1-4, with a tentative D call TRBD1 (6 bases). The ends were cut back, 9 bases at V and 8 bases at J, with 13 bases in the middle. Germline assignment: CDR1 MDHEN and CDR2 SYDVKM. CDR3 length: 12 residues. This CDR3 reads CASQDQGEKLFF. As DNA, the CDR3 is TGTGCCAGTCAGGACCAGGGGGAAAAACTGTTTTTT.

V usage is TRBV7-9 and J usage is TRBJ1-1; 8 positions match TRBD1. The CDR3 loop spans 14 amino acids. Per germline, CDR1 SEHNR and CDR2 FQNEAQ (reference sequence). The V segment lost 3 bases and the J segment 4 bases; nucleotides outside the gene matches: 4. CDR3 sequence reads: CASSFQGAATEAFF. CDR3 in DNA: TGTGCCAGCAGCTTTCAGGGGGCGGCCACTGAAGCTTTCTTT.